This TCR beta chain was obtained from a study of CXCR3-negative and CXCR3-positive naive CD8 T cells. Study background: Across all libraries, TRB reads numbered roughly 140 million, with about 1.5 +/- 0.3 million in each library.

Libraries of TRB cDNA were made by 5' RACE and carried UMIs. TCRdb reprocessed the 5' RACE reads and reports one entry per CDR3 protein, with no DNA. The table lists about 150,000 distinct CDR3 sequences, with 0.41% in the top ten. Study-level results: CXCR3-positive naive cells had TRB CDR3s that were more hydrophobic than CXCR3-negative naive cells had. Researchers reported similar TRBV-TRBJ usage in naive CXCR3-negative and CXCR3-positive cells, though memory differed.

Germline V gene data show CDR1 as SGHAT and CDR2 as FQNNGV. The CDR3 runs to 18 residues. As concerns this clonotype: Its specificity is unknown.

The sequencing input was naive CXCR3+ CD8+ T cells from blood. Described subset: CD45RO-CCR7+CD27+CD95- naive CD8+ T cells expressing CXCR3 (TNR3+). The clonotype originates from a human donor in good health. Some clones in this sample may be carry-over from other donors' samples. The rearrangement links TRBV11-2 to TRBJ1-5; TCRdb's assignment of TRBD1 cannot be checked, as there is no DNA. The chain's CDR3 is CASSLGWSPRYSNQPQHF.